This TCR beta chain was sequenced for a study of technical replicates of blood from a handful of donors. Generated by immunoSEQ multiplex PCR, the TCRdb table keeps only in-frame clones and is missing some. The sample comprises fewer than 100,000 clones, approximately 97% of which are singletons, and more than 0.15% rests with the top ten. The origin of this receptor is a human donor in good health. Sequencing was carried out using T cells isolated from PBMCs.

CDR3 sequence reads: CASSWGQGKMVAGYTF. CDR3 sequence (DNA): TGCGCCAGCAGCTGGGGACAGGGAAAGATGGTTGCTGGCTACACCTTC. The chain links TRBV5-1 to TRBJ1-2; 9 nucleotides agree with TRBD1. V lost 3 bases and J lost 7; bases outside the gene matches: 13. This CDR3 spans 16 amino acids. Germline-derived CDR1 and CDR2 are SGHRS and YFSETQ. Based on the CDR3 plus reference TRBV5-1 and TRBJ1-2, the full variable domain is KAGVTQTPRYLIKTRGQQVTLSCSPISGHRSVSWYQQTPGQGLQFLFEYFSETQRNKGNFPGRFSGRQFSNSRSEMNVSTLELGDSALYLCASSWGQGKMVAGYTFGSGTRLTVV.